This note documents a single TCR beta chain sequence. Genomic DNA provided the template from which TCR beta VDJ and CDR3 profiles were obtained. TCRdb re-called the reads with MiXCR, one entry per CDR3 protein. This sample carries more than 150,000 distinct CDR3 sequences, 45% to 50% of them seen once, and the ten largest clones take approximately 3%. This specimen comes from a study of CD8+CD57+ T cells in acquired aplastic anemia. Between the trimmed V and J ends, which lost 5 bases and 5 bases, there was a span of 16 bases. The CDR3 contains 14 residues. Looked up from germline, CDR1 is SGHRS and CDR2 is YFSETQ.

V gene TRBV5-1 combines with J gene TRBJ1-2; D perhaps matches TRBD1 (5 bases). Sequencing was done on a sample of sorted CD4+, CD8+, or CD8+CD57+ T cells (not recorded which) from PBMCs. The clonotype was recovered from a human donor in good health. The CDR3 spells CASRSPGDGYGYTF. The CDR3 DNA reads as TGCGCCAGCAGGAGCCCTGGGGACGGTTATGGCTACACCTTC.